The sample holds many counts of the clone carrying this TCR beta chain. Its antigen is unidentified. V dropped 3 bases and J dropped 4; count of bases not matched to a gene: 5. Per the germline V gene, CDR1 is DFQATT and CDR2 is SNEGSKA (reference sequence). The CDR3 is 14 amino acids. TCRdb reanalysed the 5' RACE reads using MiXCR and keeps one entry per CDR3 protein. The sample has approximately 240,000 distinct CDR3 sequences; about an eighth are singletons. The entry originates in a study of identical twins. Findings and limits, study-wide: It was possible that invariant MAIT and iNKT cells partly confounded the zero-insertion analyses. Models underestimated TCR alpha sharing (out-of-frame) in monozygotic twins.

Specimen: memory (CD45RO+) T cells sorted from blood. The chain employs TRBV20-1 and TRBJ2-1, with 8 bases lining up with TRBD2. This sequence originates from a woman under 30 in good health. The CDR3 DNA is TGCAGTGCTAGTTCCGGGGGGGAATACAATGAGCAGTTCTTC. Its protein product is CSASSGGEYNEQFF.